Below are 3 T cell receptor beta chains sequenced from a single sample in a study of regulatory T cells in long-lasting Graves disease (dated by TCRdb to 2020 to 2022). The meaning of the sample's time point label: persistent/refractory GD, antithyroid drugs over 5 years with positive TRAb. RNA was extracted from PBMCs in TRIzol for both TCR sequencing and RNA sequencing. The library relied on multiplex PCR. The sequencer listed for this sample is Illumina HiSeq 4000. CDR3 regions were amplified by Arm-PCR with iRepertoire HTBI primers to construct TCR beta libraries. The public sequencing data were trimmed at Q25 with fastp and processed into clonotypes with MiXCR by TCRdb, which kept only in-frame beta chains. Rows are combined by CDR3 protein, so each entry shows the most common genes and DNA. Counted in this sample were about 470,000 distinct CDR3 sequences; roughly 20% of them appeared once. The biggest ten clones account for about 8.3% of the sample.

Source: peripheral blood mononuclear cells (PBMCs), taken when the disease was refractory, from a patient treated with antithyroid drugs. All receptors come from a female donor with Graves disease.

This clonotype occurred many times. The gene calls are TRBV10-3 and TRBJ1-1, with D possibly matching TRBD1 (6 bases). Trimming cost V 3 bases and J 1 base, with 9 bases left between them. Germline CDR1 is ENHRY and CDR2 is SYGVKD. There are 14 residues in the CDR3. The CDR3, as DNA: TGTGCCATCAGTGATTTGGACAGGAACACTGAAGCTTTCTTT. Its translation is CAISDLDRNTEAFF.

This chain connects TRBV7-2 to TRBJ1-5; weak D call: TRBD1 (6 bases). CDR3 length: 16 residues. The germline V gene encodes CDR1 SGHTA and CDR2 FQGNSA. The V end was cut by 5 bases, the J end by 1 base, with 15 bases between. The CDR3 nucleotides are TGTGCCAGCAGCGAGGGGAACAGGGTCAGCAATCAGCCCCAGCATTTT. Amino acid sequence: CASSEGNRVSNQPQHF.

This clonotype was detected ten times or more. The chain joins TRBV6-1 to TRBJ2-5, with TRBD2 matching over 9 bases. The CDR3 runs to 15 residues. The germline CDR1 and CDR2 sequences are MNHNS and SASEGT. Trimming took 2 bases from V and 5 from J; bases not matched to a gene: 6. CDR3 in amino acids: CASSESAGGQETQYF. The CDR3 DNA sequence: TGTGCCAGCAGTGAATCAGCGGGAGGTCAGGAGACCCAGTACTTC.